This TCR beta chain emerged from a study of memory CD4+ T cells and cytomegalovirus serostatus. Clones were sequenced by immunoSEQ multiplex PCR, and TCRdb holds only the in-frame ones, with some missing. The repertoire holds about 57,000 clones, with approximately 80% as singletons. The sort gate was single viable CD3+CD4+CD8-CD45RO+ cells for memory CD4+ T cells. CMV serostatus came from serum IgG against pp150, pp28, p38, p52. This CDR3 spans 14 amino acids. V gave up 6 bases and J gave up 6 bases, with 12 bases separating them. CDR1 and CDR2 from the germline V gene are MGHDK and SYGVNS. About this clone itself: As yet, its antigen is unknown.

General study points: The CMV-associated TCR signature appears largely within the CD4+ memory repertoire. Median bootstrapped AUC for CMV status was around 0.96 originally, just under 0.93 US-trained.

Sequences were obtained from memory CD4+ T cells from blood. V and J are TRBV25-1 and TRBJ1-6; D not certain. The TCR comes from an adult in good health and CMV-seronegative. The CDR3 bases are TGTGCCAGCAGCCCGACAAAGGTTAATTCACCCCTCCACTTT. It codes for CASSPTKVNSPLHF.